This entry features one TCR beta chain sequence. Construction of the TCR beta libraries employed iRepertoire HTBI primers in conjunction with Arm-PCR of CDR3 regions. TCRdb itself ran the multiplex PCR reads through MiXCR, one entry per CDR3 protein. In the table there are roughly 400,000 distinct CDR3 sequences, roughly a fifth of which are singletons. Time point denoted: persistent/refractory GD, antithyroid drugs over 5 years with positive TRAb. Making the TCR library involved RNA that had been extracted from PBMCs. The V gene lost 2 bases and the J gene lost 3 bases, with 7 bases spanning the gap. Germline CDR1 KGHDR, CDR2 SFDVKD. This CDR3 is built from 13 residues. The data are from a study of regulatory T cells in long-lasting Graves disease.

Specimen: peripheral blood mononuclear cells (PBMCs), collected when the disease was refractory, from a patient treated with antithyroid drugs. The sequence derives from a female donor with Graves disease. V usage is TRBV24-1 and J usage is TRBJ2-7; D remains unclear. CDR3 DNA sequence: TGTGCCACCAGTGATTCGTGGAGCTACGAGCAGTACTTC. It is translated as CATSDSWSYEQYF.